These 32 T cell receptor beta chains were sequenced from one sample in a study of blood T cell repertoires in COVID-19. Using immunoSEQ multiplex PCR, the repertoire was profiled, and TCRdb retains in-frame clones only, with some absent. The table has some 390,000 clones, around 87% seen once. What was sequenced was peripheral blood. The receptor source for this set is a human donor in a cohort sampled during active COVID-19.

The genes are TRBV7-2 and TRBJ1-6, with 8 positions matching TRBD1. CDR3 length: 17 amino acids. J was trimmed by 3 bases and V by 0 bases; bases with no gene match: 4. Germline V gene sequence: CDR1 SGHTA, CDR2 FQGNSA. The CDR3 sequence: CASSLAPDRDYNSPLHF. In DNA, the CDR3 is TGTGCCAGCAGCTTAGCGCCGGACAGGGACTATAATTCACCCCTCCACTTT.

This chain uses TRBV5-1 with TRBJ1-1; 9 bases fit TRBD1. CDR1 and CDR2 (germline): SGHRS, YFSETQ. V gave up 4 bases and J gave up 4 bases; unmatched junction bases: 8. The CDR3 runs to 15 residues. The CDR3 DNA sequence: TGCGCCAGCAGCATTGGGACAGGGCGCGGCACTGAAGCTTTCTTT. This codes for CASSIGTGRGTEAFF.

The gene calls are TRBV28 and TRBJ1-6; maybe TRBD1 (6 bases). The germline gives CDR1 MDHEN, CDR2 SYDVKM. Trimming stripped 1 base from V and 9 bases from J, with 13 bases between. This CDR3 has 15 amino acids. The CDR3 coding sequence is TGTGCCAGCAGTTTATCCGCAGGGGTGGGTTCACCCCTCCACTTT. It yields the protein CASSLSAGVGSPLHF.

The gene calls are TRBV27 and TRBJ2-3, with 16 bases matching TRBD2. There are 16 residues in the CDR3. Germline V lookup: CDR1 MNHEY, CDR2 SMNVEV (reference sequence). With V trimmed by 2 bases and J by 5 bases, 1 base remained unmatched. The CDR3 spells CASSLGTSGRGDTQYF. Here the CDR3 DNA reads TGTGCCAGCAGTTTAGGGACTAGCGGGAGGGGAGATACGCAGTATTTT.

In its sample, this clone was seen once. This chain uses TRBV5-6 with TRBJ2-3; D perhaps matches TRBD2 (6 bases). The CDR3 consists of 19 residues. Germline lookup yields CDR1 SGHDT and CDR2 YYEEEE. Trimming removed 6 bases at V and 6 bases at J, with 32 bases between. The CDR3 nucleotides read TGTGCCAGCAAGCAGCTGGGGGGTGGGCGGATCGGGTCCGGCGATACGCAGTATTTT. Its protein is CASKQLGGGRIGSGDTQYF.

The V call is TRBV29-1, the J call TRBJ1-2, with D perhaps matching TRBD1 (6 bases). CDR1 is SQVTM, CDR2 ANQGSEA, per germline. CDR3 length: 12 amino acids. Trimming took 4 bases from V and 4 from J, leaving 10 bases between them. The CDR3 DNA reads TGCAGCGTTGCCGGGACAAGCTATGGCTACACCTTC. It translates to CSVAGTSYGYTF.

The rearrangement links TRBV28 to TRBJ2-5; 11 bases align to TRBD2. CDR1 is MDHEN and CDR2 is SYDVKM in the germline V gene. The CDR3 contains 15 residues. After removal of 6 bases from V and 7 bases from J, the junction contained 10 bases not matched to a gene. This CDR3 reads CASRISGRDVRTQYF. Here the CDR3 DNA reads TGTGCCAGCAGGATTAGCGGGAGGGACGTGAGGACCCAGTACTTC.

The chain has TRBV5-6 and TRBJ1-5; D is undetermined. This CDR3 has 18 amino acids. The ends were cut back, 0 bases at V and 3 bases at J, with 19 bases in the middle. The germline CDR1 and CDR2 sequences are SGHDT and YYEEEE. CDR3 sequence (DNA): TGTGCCAGCAGCTTGGCCTCTTCTGACGGAGCCTACAATCAGCCCCAGCATTTT. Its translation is CASSLASSDGAYNQPQHF.

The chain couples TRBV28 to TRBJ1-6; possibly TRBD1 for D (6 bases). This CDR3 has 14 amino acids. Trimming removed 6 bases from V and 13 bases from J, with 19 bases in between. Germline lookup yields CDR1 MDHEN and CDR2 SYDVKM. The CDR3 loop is CASRPPPTGVPLHF. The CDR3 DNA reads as TGTGCCAGCAGACCCCCTCCGACAGGAGTCCCCCTCCACTTT.

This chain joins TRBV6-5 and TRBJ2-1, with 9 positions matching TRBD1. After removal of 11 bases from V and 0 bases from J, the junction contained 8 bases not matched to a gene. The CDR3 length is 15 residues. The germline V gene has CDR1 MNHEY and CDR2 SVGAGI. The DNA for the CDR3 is TGTGCCGCGTCCTCGGACAGGGGCTCCTACAATGAGCAGTTCTTC. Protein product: CAASSDRGSYNEQFF.

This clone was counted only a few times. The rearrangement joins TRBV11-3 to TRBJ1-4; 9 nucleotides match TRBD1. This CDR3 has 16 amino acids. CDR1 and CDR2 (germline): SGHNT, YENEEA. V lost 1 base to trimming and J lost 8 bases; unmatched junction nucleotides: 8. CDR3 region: CASSLVAGQGTEKLFF. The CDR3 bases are TGTGCCAGCAGCTTAGTTGCGGGACAGGGTACAGAAAAACTGTTTTTT. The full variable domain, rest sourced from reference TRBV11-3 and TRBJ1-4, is EAGVVQSPRYKIIEKKQPVAFWCNPISGHNTLYWYLQNLGQGPELLIRYENEEAVDDSQLPKDRFSAERLKGVDSTLKIQPAELGDSAVYLCASSLVAGQGTEKLFFGSGTQLSVL.

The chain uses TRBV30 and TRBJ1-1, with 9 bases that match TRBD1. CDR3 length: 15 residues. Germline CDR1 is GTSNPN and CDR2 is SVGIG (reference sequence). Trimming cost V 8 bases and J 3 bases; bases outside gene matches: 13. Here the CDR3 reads CASRPRDRAYTEAFF. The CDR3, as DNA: TGTGCCAGCCGTCCCCGGGACAGGGCGTACACTGAAGCTTTCTTT.

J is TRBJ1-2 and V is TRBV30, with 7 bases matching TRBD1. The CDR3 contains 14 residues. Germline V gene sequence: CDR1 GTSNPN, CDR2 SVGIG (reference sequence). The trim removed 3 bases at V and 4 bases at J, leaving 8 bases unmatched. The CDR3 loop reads CAWSKGQTLYGYTF. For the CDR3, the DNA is TGTGCCTGGAGCAAGGGACAGACTCTCTATGGCTACACCTTC.

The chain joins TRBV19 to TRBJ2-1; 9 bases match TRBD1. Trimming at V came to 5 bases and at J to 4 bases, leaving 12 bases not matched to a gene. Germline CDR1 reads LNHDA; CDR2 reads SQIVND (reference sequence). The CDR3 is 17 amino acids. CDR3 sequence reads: CASSPRTGEGQYNEQFF. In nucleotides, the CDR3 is TGTGCCAGTAGTCCGAGGACAGGGGAGGGTCAATACAATGAGCAGTTCTTC.

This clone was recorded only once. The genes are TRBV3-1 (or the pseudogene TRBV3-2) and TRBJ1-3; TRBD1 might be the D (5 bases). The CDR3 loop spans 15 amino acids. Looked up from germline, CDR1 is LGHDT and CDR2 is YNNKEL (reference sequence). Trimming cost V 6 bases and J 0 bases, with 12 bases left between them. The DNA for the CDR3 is TGTGCCAGCAGACAGGCGGGGGGCTCTGGAAACACCATATATTTT. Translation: CASRQAGGSGNTIYF.

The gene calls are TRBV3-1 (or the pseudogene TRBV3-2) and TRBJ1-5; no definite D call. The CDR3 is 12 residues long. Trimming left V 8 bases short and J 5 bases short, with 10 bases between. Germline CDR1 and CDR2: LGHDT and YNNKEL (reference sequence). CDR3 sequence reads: CASGLRDQPQHF. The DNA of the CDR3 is TGTGCCAGCGGCTTACGGGATCAGCCCCAGCATTTT.

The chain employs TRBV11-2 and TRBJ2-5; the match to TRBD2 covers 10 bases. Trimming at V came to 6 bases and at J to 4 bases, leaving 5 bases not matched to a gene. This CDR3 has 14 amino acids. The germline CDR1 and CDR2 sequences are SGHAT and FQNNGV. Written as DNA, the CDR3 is TGTGCCAGCAGGGAGCGGGGGGGAGTAGAGACCCAGTACTTC. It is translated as CASRERGGVETQYF.

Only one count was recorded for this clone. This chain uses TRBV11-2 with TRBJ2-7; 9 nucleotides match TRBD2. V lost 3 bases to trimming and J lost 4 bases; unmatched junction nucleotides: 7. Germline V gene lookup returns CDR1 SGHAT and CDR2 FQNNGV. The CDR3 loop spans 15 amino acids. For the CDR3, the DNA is TGTGCCAGCAGCTTGGTTAGCGGGGGACCTTACGAGCAGTACTTC. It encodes CASSLVSGGPYEQYF.

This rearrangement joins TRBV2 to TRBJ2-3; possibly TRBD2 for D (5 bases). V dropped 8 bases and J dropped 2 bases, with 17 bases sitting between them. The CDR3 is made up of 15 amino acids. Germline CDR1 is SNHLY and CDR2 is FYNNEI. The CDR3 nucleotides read TGTGCCAGCCTTCCTACTAGGGCAGACACAGATACGCAGTATTTT. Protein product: CASLPTRADTDTQYF. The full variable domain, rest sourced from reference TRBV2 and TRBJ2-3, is EPEVTQTPSHQVTQMGQEVILRCVPISNHLYFYWYRQILGQKVEFLVSFYNNEISEKSEIFDDQFSVERPDGSNFTLKIRSTKLEDSAMYFCASLPTRADTDTQYFGPGTRLTVL.

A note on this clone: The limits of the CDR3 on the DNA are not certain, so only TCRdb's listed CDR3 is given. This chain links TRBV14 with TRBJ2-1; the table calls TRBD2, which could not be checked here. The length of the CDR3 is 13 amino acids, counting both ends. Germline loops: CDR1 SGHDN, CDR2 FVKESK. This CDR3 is CASSQVASGSWFF.

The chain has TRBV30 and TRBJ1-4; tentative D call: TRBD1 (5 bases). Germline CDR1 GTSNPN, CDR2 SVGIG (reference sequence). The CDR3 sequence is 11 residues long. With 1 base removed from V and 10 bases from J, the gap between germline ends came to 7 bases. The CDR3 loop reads CAWSGGGKLFF. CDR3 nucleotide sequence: TGTGCCTGGAGTGGGGGGGGAAAACTGTTTTTT.

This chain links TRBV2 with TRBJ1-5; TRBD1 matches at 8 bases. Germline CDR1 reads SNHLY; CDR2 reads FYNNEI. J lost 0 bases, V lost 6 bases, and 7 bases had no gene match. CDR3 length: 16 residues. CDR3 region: CASSSQTGVSNQPQHF. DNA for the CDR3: TGTGCCAGCAGCTCTCAGACAGGGGTTAGCAATCAGCCCCAGCATTTT.

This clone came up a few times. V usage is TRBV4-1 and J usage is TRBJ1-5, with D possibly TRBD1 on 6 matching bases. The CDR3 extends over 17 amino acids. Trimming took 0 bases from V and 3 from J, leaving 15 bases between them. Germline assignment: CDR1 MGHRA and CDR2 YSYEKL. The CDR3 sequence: CASSQEGGAHPNQPQHF. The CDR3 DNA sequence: TGCGCCAGCAGCCAAGAGGGGGGGGCCCATCCCAATCAGCCCCAGCATTTT.

The CDR3 spells CASSETGGHGYTF. CDR3 DNA sequence: TGTGCCAGCAGCGAGACAGGGGGCCATGGCTACACCTTC. The rearrangement joins TRBV9 to TRBJ1-2, with TRBD1 matching 10 bases. Germline CDR1 reads SGDLS; CDR2 reads YYNGEE. The CDR3 sequence is 13 residues long. Trimming took 3 bases from V and 6 from J; bases not matched to a gene: 2. Drawing the rest from reference TRBV9 and TRBJ1-2, the complete variable domain is DSGVTQTPKHLITATGQRVTLRCSPRSGDLSVYWYQQSLDQGLQFLIQYYNGEERAKGNILERFSAQQFPDLHSELNLSSLELGDSALYFCASSETGGHGYTFGSGTRLTVV.

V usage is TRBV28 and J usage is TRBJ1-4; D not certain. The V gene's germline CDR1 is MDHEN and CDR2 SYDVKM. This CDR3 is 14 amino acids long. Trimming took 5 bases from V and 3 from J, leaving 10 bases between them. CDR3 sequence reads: CASSPRRSNEKLFF. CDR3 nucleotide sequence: TGTGCCAGCAGTCCCCGCAGGTCTAATGAAAAACTGTTTTTT.

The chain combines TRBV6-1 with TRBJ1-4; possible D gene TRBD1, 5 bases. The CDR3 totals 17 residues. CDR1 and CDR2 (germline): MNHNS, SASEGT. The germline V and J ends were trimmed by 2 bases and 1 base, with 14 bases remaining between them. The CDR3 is CASSELSLGRTNEKLFF. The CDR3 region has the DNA TGTGCCAGCAGTGAACTGAGTTTGGGGCGAACTAATGAAAAACTGTTTTTT.

As DNA, the CDR3 is TGTGCCAGCATCCCCTTTGACAGAAACTACGAGCAGTACTTC. This sequence encodes CASIPFDRNYEQYF. This chain joins TRBV28 and TRBJ2-7, with a possible D match to TRBD1 (5 bases). The CDR3 extends over 14 amino acids. V was trimmed by 7 bases and J by 3 bases, leaving 16 bases between them. CDR1 MDHEN and CDR2 SYDVKM come from the germline V gene. The whole variable domain, remainder taken from reference TRBV28 and TRBJ2-7, is DVKVTQSSRYLVKRTGEKVFLECVQDMDHENMFWYRQDPGLGLRLIYFSYDVKMKEKGDIPEGYSVSREKKERFSLILESASTNQTSMYLCASIPFDRNYEQYFGPGTRLTVT.

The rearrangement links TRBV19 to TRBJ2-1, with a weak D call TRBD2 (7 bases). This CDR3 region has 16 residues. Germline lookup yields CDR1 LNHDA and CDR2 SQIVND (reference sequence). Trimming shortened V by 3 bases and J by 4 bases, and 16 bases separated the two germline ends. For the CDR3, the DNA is TGTGCCAGTAGTATTTCTCGGGGGGCGGGGTACAATGAGCAGTTCTTC. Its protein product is CASSISRGAGYNEQFF.

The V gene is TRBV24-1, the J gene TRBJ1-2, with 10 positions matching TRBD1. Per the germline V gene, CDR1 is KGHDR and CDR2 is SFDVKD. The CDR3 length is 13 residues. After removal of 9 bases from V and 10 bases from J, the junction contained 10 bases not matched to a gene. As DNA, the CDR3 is TGTGCCACCGGGCCCTCGACAGGGGGCGACTACACCTTC. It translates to CATGPSTGGDYTF.

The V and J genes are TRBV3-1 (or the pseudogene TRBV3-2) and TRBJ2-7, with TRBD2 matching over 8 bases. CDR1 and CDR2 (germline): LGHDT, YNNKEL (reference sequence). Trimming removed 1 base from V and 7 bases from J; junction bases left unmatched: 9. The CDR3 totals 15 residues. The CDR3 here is CASSQAAGVAEEQYF. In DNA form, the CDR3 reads TGTGCCAGCAGCCAAGCAGCGGGAGTGGCAGAGGAGCAGTACTTC.

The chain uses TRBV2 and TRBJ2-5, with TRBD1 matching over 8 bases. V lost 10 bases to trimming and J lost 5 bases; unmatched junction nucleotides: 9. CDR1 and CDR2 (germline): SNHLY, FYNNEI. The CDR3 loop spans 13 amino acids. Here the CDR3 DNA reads TGTGCCAACCCGGGACAGGTCGGGGAGACCCAGTACTTC. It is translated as CANPGQVGETQYF. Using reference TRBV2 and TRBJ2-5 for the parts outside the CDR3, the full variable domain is EPEVTQTPSHQVTQMGQEVILRCVPISNHLYFYWYRQILGQKVEFLVSFYNNEISEKSEIFDDQFSVERPDGSNFTLKIRSTKLEDSAMYFCANPGQVGETQYFGPGTRLLVL.

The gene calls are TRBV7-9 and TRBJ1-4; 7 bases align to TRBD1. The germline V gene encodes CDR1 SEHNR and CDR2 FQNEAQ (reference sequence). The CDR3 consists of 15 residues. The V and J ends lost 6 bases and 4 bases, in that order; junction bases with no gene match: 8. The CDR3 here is CASSLPTGINEKLFF. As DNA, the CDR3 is TGTGCCAGCAGTCTCCCGACAGGGATTAATGAAAAACTGTTTTTT.